The clone carrying this TCR beta chain was observed at least ten times. Vbeta (60) and Jbeta (13) primers were used in the PCR. The repertoire was sequenced with immunoSEQ multiplex PCR; TCRdb's copy has only in-frame clones and lacks some. In the table there are about 160,000 clones, 80% to 90% of which are singletons. The data originate from a study of cytomegalovirus exposure and HLA in healthy donors. The CDR3 consists of 13 residues. Germline V gene lookup returns CDR1 MNHEY and CDR2 SVGAGI. V was pared by 6 bases and J by 6 bases, with 13 bases between. The gene calls are TRBV6-5 and TRBJ2-3, with D possibly matching TRBD1 (6 bases). The source of this sequence is a man aged 18-30 years in good health and CMV-seropositive. The sequenced sample consisted of PBMCs. CDR3 bases: TGTGCCAGCAGCTCCGGGACAATCGATACGCAGTATTTT. Translating gives CASSSGTIDTQYF.